The 20 T cell receptor beta chains reported below all come from one sample, sequenced in a study of cytomegalovirus exposure and HLA in healthy donors. With 60 Vbeta and 13 Jbeta primers, the PCR was carried out. TCRdb keeps only in-frame clones here, not all; method: immunoSEQ multiplex PCR. Counted here are 160,000 or so clones, 70% to 90% occurring once; the ten biggest clones make up roughly 2.3%. Material for sequencing was PBMCs. The origin of the receptors is a woman aged 18-29 years in good health and CMV-seronegative.

The chain is built from TRBV19 and TRBJ1-5, with TRBD1 as a possible D gene (5 bases). The V gene lost 6 bases and the J gene lost 7 bases, with 10 bases spanning the gap. The CDR3 length is 12 residues. Germline V gene sequence: CDR1 LNHDA, CDR2 SQIVND (reference sequence). This CDR3 reads CASSPQGQPQHF. For the CDR3, the DNA is TGTGCCAGTAGCCCCCAGGGCCAGCCCCAGCATTTT. Combining the CDR3 with reference TRBV19 and TRBJ1-5 gives the whole variable domain DGGITQSPKYLFRKEGQNVTLSCEQNLNHDAMYWYRQDPGQGLRLIYYSQIVNDFQKGDIAEGYSVSREKKESFPLTVTSAQKNPTAFYLCASSPQGQPQHFGDGTRLSIL.

The gene calls are TRBV9 and TRBJ1-6; TRBD1 aligns across 10 bases. The J segment lost 11 bases and the V segment lost 3 bases, leaving 8 bases of the junction unmatched. This CDR3 comprises 15 residues. Germline CDR1 is SGDLS and CDR2 is YYNGEE. CDR3 DNA: TGTGCCAGCAGCGAAAGGACAGGGGGGGGTACACCCCTCCACTTT. Translation: CASSERTGGGTPLHF.

This chain joins TRBV29-1 and TRBJ2-4, with D tentatively TRBD2 (5 bases). Trimming stripped 6 bases from V and 9 bases from J, with 24 bases between. Germline V gene sequence: CDR1 SQVTM, CDR2 ANQGSEA. The CDR3 contains 15 residues. CDR3 DNA: TGCAGCGTCCTGTCCGGCAGCGCCAGCGGTAGCATTCAGTACTTC. Encoded protein: CSVLSGSASGSIQYF.

The chain carries TRBV27 and TRBJ2-1; 8 bases map to TRBD2. V dropped 7 bases and J dropped 7; count of bases not matched to a gene: 15. The CDR3 loop spans 16 amino acids. CDR1 and CDR2 from the germline V gene are MNHEY and SMNVEV (reference sequence). The CDR3 coding sequence is TGTGCCAGCAATATAGCGGGGCCACCAATGGGAAATGAGCAGTTCTTC. Translation gives CASNIAGPPMGNEQFF.

CDR3 in amino acids: CASSIETGPQGGGYTF. The CDR3 DNA sequence: TGTGCCAGTAGTATAGAGACAGGTCCTCAAGGCGGTGGCTACACCTTC. This chain connects TRBV19 to TRBJ1-2; maybe TRBD1 (6 bases). This CDR3 is 16 amino acids long. The V gene lost 0 bases and the J gene lost 7 bases, with 18 bases spanning the gap. The V gene's germline CDR1 is LNHDA and CDR2 SQIVND (reference sequence).

The chain is built from TRBV30 and TRBJ1-3, with D perhaps matching TRBD1 (5 bases). Germline CDR1 reads GTSNPN; CDR2 reads SVGIG (reference sequence). V was cut by 4 bases and J by 4 bases, with 8 bases left in between. This CDR3 region has 12 residues. The CDR3, as DNA: TGTGCCTGGAAGAAGGGGGGAAACACCATATATTTT. Residues: CAWKKGGNTIYF.

V usage is TRBV2 and J usage is TRBJ2-5; a weak D match, TRBD2 (5 bases). The J call is uncertain, as TRBJ2-7 better fits the DNA end. The germline CDR1 and CDR2 sequences are SNHLY and FYNNEI. The CDR3 has 16 amino acids. The CDR3 is CASSEGKVLVVYEQYF. Here the CDR3 DNA reads TGTGCCAGCAGTGAAGGAAAGGTACTAGTGGTGTACGAGCAGTACTTC.

The V and J genes are TRBV5-4 and TRBJ2-7; D ambiguous. Trimming removed 0 bases from V and 0 bases from J, with 4 bases in between. The CDR3 runs 13 residues. The germline CDR1 and CDR2 sequences are SGHNT and YYREEE (reference sequence). The CDR3 loop reads CASSLAHSYEQYF. In nucleotides, the CDR3 is TGTGCCAGCAGCTTGGCACACTCCTACGAGCAGTACTTC.

The chain carries TRBV10-3 and TRBJ2-5; 10 bases line up with TRBD1. Germline V gives CDR1 ENHRY, CDR2 SYGVKD. The V segment lost 6 bases and the J segment 4 bases; nucleotides outside the gene matches: 5. CDR3 length: 14 amino acids. CDR3 amino acids: CAIRGTGEAETQYF. The CDR3 nucleotides are TGTGCCATCAGGGGGACAGGGGAAGCAGAGACCCAGTACTTC.

This clone was detected only a few times. The chain carries TRBV18 and TRBJ1-3; D remains ambiguous. This CDR3 has 16 amino acids. Germline CDR1 and CDR2: KGHSH and LQKENI. Trimming left V 2 bases short and J 0 bases short, with 11 bases between. CDR3 sequence (DNA): TGTGCCAGCTCACCAGCCCCCGTGAGCTCTGGAAACACCATATATTTT. Amino acid sequence: CASSPAPVSSGNTIYF.

This clone has more than one count but fewer than ten. The genes are TRBV7-2 and TRBJ2-7; TRBD1 might be the D (6 bases). This CDR3 is 12 amino acids long. In germline, CDR1 is SGHTA, CDR2 FQGNSA. The ends were cut back, 5 bases at V and 12 bases at J, with 17 bases in the middle. This CDR3 reads CASSLDSCRAYF. The DNA of the CDR3 is TGTGCCAGCAGCCTGGACAGTTGTAGGGCGTACTTC.

The chain carries TRBV19 and TRBJ2-1; D is unclear. Trimming removed 1 base from V and 6 bases from J, with 7 bases in between. Germline V CDR1 and CDR2: LNHDA, SQIVND (reference sequence). The CDR3 has 13 amino acids. CDR3 in amino acids: CASSIGPGNEQFF. The CDR3 DNA follows: TGTGCCAGTAGTATAGGGCCGGGCAATGAGCAGTTCTTC.

The rearrangement joins TRBV7-7 to TRBJ2-1, with 8 bases matching TRBD2. Losses at the gene ends were 1 base for V and 3 bases for J; bases not matched to a gene: 5. This CDR3 contains 16 residues. The germline V gene has CDR1 SSHAT and CDR2 FNYEAQ (reference sequence). This CDR3 reads CASSLGSGLDYNEQFF. CDR3 DNA: TGTGCCAGCAGCTTAGGTTCGGGACTAGACTACAATGAGCAGTTCTTC.

Remarks on this clone: This CDR3 is also generated by other DNA sequences in the sample. This sequence joins TRBV5-1 and TRBJ2-5; no firm D call. Per the germline V gene, CDR1 is SGHRS and CDR2 is YFSETQ. This CDR3 contains 11 residues. V lost 3 bases and J 5 bases, leaving 5 bases between the germline ends. The CDR3 protein is CASSYRETQYF. The CDR3 nucleotides are TGCGCCAGCAGCTATCGGGAGACCCAGTACTTC. Full variable domain (outside the CDR3, taken from reference TRBV5-1 and TRBJ2-5): KAGVTQTPRYLIKTRGQQVTLSCSPISGHRSVSWYQQTPGQGLQFLFEYFSETQRNKGNFPGRFSGRQFSNSRSEMNVSTLELGDSALYLCASSYRETQYFGPGTRLLVL.

This clone was found a few times. The chain is built from TRBV28 and TRBJ2-5, with 7 bases matching TRBD2. The CDR3 has 14 residues. J was trimmed by 7 bases and V by 1 base; bases with no gene match: 6. Per germline, CDR1 MDHEN and CDR2 SYDVKM. The CDR3 protein is CASSLFGSGGTQYF. The CDR3 DNA is TGTGCCAGCAGTTTATTCGGTTCGGGAGGGACCCAGTACTTC.

The rearrangement uses TRBV28 and TRBJ2-2, with 16 bases matching TRBD2. The CDR3 contains 18 residues. CDR1 and CDR2 (germline): MDHEN, SYDVKM. The ends lost 5 bases at V and 6 bases at J; junction bases unmatched: 9. DNA of the CDR3: TGTGCCAGCAGTCTGGGACTAGCGGGAGGGCTGGGGGCCGGGGAGCTGTTTTTT. Translating it yields CASSLGLAGGLGAGELFF.

This chain links TRBV19 with TRBJ1-2, with TRBD1 identical over 7 bases. V lost 5 bases to trimming and J lost 0 bases; unmatched junction nucleotides: 6. Germline V gene data show CDR1 as LNHDA and CDR2 as SQIVND (reference sequence). The CDR3 extends over 15 amino acids. The CDR3 spells CASSAPGQANYGYTF. For the CDR3, the DNA is TGTGCCAGTAGTGCCCCCGGACAGGCTAACTATGGCTACACCTTC.

The CDR3 sequence: CASSDFASVVGELFF. The CDR3 DNA reads as TGTGCCAGCAGTGATTTCGCTAGTGTGGTCGGGGAGCTGTTTTTT. V is TRBV6-1 and J is TRBJ2-2, with no clear D. V was shortened by 3 bases and J by 7 bases, with 15 bases between the two germline ends. Germline assignment: CDR1 MNHNS and CDR2 SASEGT. The CDR3 runs 15 residues.

The chain recombines TRBV18 with TRBJ1-5, with D possibly TRBD1 on 6 matching bases. The V end lost 3 bases, the J end lost 2 bases, and 11 bases lay between the germline ends. The germline V gene encodes CDR1 KGHSH and CDR2 LQKENI. The CDR3 has 15 residues. For the CDR3, the DNA is TGTGCCAGCTCACCGATGCACAGGGGCAATCAGCCCCAGCATTTT. Residues: CASSPMHRGNQPQHF.

This chain's CDR3 is CASSENPGGGNTIYF. The CDR3 nucleotides read TGTGCCAGCAGCGAGAACCCAGGGGGTGGAAACACCATATATTTT. V is TRBV13 and J is TRBJ1-3; 7 positions match TRBD1. V lost 5 bases to trimming and J lost 3 bases; unmatched junction nucleotides: 7. The CDR3 loop spans 15 amino acids. CDR1 is PRHDT and CDR2 is FYEKMQ in the germline V gene (reference sequence).